Listed below are T cell receptor beta chains from one sample, sequenced in a study of OX40 agonist ivuxolimab in advanced cancers. Only in-frame clones appear in the TCRdb table, and some are missing; sequencing was by immunoSEQ multiplex PCR. The data contain tens of thousands of clones, more than 75% of them seen just once; the ten biggest clones take up roughly 0.7%. The sequencing used CD4+ or CD8+ T cells sorted from blood, collected in a trial of the OX40 agonist ivuxolimab. The receptors were sampled from an adult with an advanced solid tumor such as melanoma, head and neck, liver or kidney cancer. Both conserved end residues are part of each CDR3. The order of the fields is J gene, clone size, V gene, CDR3 protein. Clone size is stated in some rows and not others, as once, few, many or a class when expanded.

TRBJ2-5	NA	TRBV11-2	CASSDFVSGGQTQYF
TRBJ2-4	NA	TRBV6-5	CASNYKVNKNIQYF
TRBJ1-4	NA	TRBV4-3	CASSPYKGAANEKLFF
TRBJ1-2	NA	TRBV14	CASSQVRFYGYTF
TRBJ1-1	NA	TRBV18	CASSLEDRANTEAFF
TRBJ1-6	NA	TRBV7-9	CASSFRRASRSPLHF
TRBJ1-1	once	TRBV19	CASSILGRRNTEAFF
TRBJ2-3	NA	TRBV5-5	CASSEEDTQYF
TRBJ1-4	NA	TRBV2	CASRYGQGTTTNEKLFF
TRBJ1-2	NA	TRBV5-6	CASSGKTDYYGYTF
TRBJ1-4	NA	TRBV2	CASSEDRANEKLFF
TRBJ1-3	once	TRBV7-2	CASSPWGAGNTIYF
TRBJ2-3	NA	TRBV27	CASSSMAQWDTQYF
TRBJ1-1	once	TRBV5-1	CASSFNRGQTEAFF
TRBJ1-1	NA	TRBV6-6	CASSLQGRITEAFF
TRBJ2-2	NA	TRBV4-3	CASSQDPPGRINTGELFF
TRBJ1-2	NA	TRBV7-9	CASSLAGYGYTF
TRBJ1-1	NA	TRBV18	CASSPTDSTQPNTEAFF
TRBJ2-5	NA	TRBV5-1	CASSATSGGETQYF
TRBJ2-7	NA	TRBV6-4	CASSDRYSYEQYF
TRBJ1-2	NA	TRBV12-2	CASRRGRNYGYTF
TRBJ1-1	NA	TRBV6-5	CASSTRSHPTEAFF
TRBJ1-2	once	TRBV6-6	CASSYSTGSDGYTF
TRBJ2-3	NA	TRBV5-4	CASSPFIGTDTQYF
TRBJ2-7	NA	TRBV7-2	CASSFGMITYEQYF
TRBJ1-4	NA	TRBV7-2	CASSLKGSSEKLFF
TRBJ1-1	NA	TRBV18	CASSPPTQRSTEAFF
TRBJ2-7	NA	TRBV5-1	CASSLPGDEQYF
TRBJ2-1	NA	TRBV7-2	CASSLISGGGEQFF
TRBJ1-5	NA	TRBV28	CASSSPRGASQPQHF
TRBJ1-3	NA	TRBV18	CASSPRDRANTIYF
TRBJ2-7	NA	TRBV6-5	CASSSSTLRPNEQYF
TRBJ1-1	NA	TRBV19	CASSRQGMDTEAFF
TRBJ1-5	few	TRBV5-6	CASSFLKGGANQPQHF
TRBJ1-2	few	TRBV7-2	CASSPFGGQGGRGYTF
TRBJ2-7	once	TRBV7-8	CASSTSYEQYF
TRBJ1-1	NA	TRBV7-2	CASSRRLATEAFF
TRBJ1-1	NA	TRBV7-9	CASSLVYIEAFF
TRBJ2-5	NA	TRBV5-1	CASSPGTGEETQYF
TRBJ1-1	NA	TRBV2	CASSFQGRTEAFF
TRBJ1-2	NA	TRBV5-1	CASSLASTNYGYTF
TRBJ1-2	NA	TRBV4-3	CASSQLLQGKGYTF
TRBJ1-1	NA	TRBV7-6	CASSSYGGTATEAFF
TRBJ1-1	NA	TRBV6-6	CASSYEGLNTEAFF
TRBJ1-1	NA	TRBV6-1	CASSYLTEAFF